The clone carrying this T cell receptor (beta chain) was picked up a small number of times. Germline values: CDR1 PRHDT, CDR2 FYEKMQ (reference sequence). CDR3 size: 18 residues. V gave up 0 bases and J gave up 1 base, with 16 bases separating them. Unsorted whole blood supplied the RNA, and germline DNA was extracted too. At sampling, these chronic HBV carriers had received no treatment. The data derive from a study of tumor-infiltrating lymphocytes in primary liver carcinoma. Study-wide context: Participating patients were men and women between 30 and 69 years old. Sequenced samples came back with roughly 3.65 to 7.5 million productive TCRbeta reads, and the counts looked alike across tissue types.

From roughly 0.45 ug total RNA, TCR beta cDNA was generated with a primer in the constant region. Modified slightly, ARM-PCR produced TCR beta libraries over three nested multiplex PCR rounds. Amplification in the first two PCR rounds was performed using TRBV1-TRBV30 forward primers and a C-beta reverse primer for around 11 cycles each. TCRdb used MiXCR to reprocess the multiplex PCR reads, holding one entry per CDR3 protein. Here the sample spans 300,000 to 350,000 distinct CDR3 sequences, approximately 65% being singletons. The sequenced sample consisted of peripheral blood. The TCR sequence derives from a man aged 40-49 years with primary liver carcinoma and hepatitis B virus infection. The chain employs TRBV13 and TRBJ2-4; D is perhaps TRBD2 (5 bases). CDR3 protein: CASSLGPPGPGAKNIQYF. The CDR3 DNA reads as TGTGCCAGCAGCTTAGGCCCTCCGGGCCCGGGGGCCAAAAACATTCAGTACTTC.